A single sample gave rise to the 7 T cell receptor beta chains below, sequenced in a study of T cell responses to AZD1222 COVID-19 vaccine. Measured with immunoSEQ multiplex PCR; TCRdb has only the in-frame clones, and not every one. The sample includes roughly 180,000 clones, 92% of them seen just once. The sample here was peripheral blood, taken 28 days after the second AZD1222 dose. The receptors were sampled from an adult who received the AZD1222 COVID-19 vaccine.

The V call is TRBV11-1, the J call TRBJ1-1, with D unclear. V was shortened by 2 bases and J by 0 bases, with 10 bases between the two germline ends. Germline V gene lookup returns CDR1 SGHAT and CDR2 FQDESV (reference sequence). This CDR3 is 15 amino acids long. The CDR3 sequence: CASSLTGTMNTEAFF. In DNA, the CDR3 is TGTGCCAGCAGCTTAACGGGAACCATGAACACTGAAGCTTTCTTT. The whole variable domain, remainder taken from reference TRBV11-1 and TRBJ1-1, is EAEVAQSPRYKITEKSQAVAFWCDPISGHATLYWYRQILGQGPELLVQFQDESVVDDSQLPKDRFSAERLKGVDSTLKIQPAELGDSAMYLCASSLTGTMNTEAFFGQGTRLTVV.

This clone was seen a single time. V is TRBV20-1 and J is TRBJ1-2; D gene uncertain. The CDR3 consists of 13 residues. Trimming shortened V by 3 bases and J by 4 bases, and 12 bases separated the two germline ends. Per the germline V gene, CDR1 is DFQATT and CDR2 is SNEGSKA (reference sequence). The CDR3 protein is CSASEGQTYGYTF. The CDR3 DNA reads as TGCAGTGCTAGTGAAGGGCAGACCTATGGCTACACCTTC.

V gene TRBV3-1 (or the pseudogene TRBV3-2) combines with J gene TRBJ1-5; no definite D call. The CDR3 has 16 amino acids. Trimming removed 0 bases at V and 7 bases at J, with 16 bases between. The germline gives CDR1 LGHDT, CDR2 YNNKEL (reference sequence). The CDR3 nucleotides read TGTGCCAGCAGCCAAGAGAACAGCGCCCTTGGACAGCCCCAGCATTTT. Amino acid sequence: CASSQENSALGQPQHF.

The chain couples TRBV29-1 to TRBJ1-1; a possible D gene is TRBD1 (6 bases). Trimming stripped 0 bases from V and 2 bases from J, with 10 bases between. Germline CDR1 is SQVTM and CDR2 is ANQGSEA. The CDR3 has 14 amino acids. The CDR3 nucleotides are TGCAGCGTTGAAGATCGAGGGGGAAACACTGAAGCTTTCTTT. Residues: CSVEDRGGNTEAFF.

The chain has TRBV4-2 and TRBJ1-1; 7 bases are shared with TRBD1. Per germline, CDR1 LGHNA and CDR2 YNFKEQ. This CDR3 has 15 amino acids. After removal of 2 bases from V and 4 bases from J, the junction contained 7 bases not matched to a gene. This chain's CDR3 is CASSQSDREGTEAFF. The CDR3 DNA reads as TGTGCCAGCAGCCAAAGTGACAGGGAGGGCACTGAAGCTTTCTTT.

CDR3 sequence reads: CASSLDGSSYEQYF. CDR3 nucleotides: TGTGCCAGCAGCTTGGACGGTAGCTCCTACGAGCAGTACTTC. The chain links TRBV5-4 to TRBJ2-7; no definite D call. The CDR3 totals 14 residues. Germline values: CDR1 SGHNT, CDR2 YYREEE (reference sequence). Trimming removed 0 bases at V and 0 bases at J, with 7 bases between.

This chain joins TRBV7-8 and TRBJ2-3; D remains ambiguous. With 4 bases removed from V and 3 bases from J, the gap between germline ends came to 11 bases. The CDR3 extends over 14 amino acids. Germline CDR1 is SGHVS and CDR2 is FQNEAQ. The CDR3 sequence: CASSSPLRTDTQYF. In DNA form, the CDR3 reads TGTGCCAGCAGCTCGCCGCTAAGGACAGATACGCAGTATTTT.